This T cell receptor beta chain was identified during a study of patients and donors after allogeneic stem cell transplantation. The V gene lost 0 bases and the J gene lost 3 bases, with 17 bases spanning the gap. Germline V gene lookup returns CDR1 LGHNA and CDR2 YSLEER. The CDR3 is made up of 17 amino acids. MiXCR, applied by TCRdb to the RT-PCR reads, yields one record per CDR3 protein. Among more than 850,000 distinct CDR3 sequences listed, around 17% were seen once. The chain is built from TRBV4-3 and TRBJ1-2, with unresolved D. The receptor comes from a human donor who was either an allogeneic HSCT recipient or a stem cell or donor lymphocyte infusion donor (not recorded which). It is not recorded whose cells these are; they may come from a transplant donor. The sequencing input was blood, either unsorted or a sorted T cell fraction (not recorded which). CDR3 DNA sequence: TGCGCCAGCAGCCAAGATATGCAGCGCCTAGGTGACTATGGCTACACCTTC. This translates into CASSQDMQRLGDYGYTF.